Shown below are 8 T cell receptor beta chains from a single sample sequenced in a study of glioma-infiltrating T cells. Using RNA template, CDR3s of TCR alpha and beta were amplified with iRepertoire arm-PCR. TCRdb redid the calling of the multiplex PCR reads with MiXCR, one entry per CDR3 protein. This table has fewer than 500,000 distinct CDR3 sequences, about two fifths appearing once. Sequenced material: glioma tissue, nonneoplastic brain tissue, or PBMCs (not recorded which). Source of these receptors: a human donor with low-grade glioma or glioblastoma, undergoing nonglioma brain surgery, or in good health (not recorded which).

As regards this clonotype: With a much larger clone just one base away, this may be a read error. The chain joins TRBV4-1 to TRBJ2-3; D gene uncertain. Germline V CDR1 and CDR2: MGHRA, YSYEKL. The length of the CDR3 is 14 residues. In DNA, the CDR3 is TGCGCCAGCAGCCAAGATACAGAAACAGATACGCTGTATTTT. Translation: CASSQDTETDTLYF.

Many counts were recorded for this clonotype. The chain is built from TRBV6-2 or TRBV6-3 and TRBJ1-1; D is unclear. Trimming took off 7 bases at V and 3 bases at J, with 9 bases between the two ends. Germline values: CDR1 MNHEY, CDR2 SVGEGT. The CDR3 is made up of 12 amino acids. CDR3 in DNA: TGTGCCAGCAAGGACGTGGACACTGAAGCTTTCTTT. It codes for CASKDVDTEAFF.

This clonotype was observed at least ten times. The rearrangement links TRBV27 to TRBJ2-7, with D unclear. Trimming stripped 2 bases from V and 3 bases from J, with 8 bases between. The CDR3 sequence is 13 residues long. Germline V gene data show CDR1 as MNHEY and CDR2 as SMNVEV (reference sequence). CDR3 in amino acids: CASSLGSIYEQYF. CDR3 in DNA: TGTGCCAGCAGTTTAGGCTCCATCTACGAGCAGTACTTC.

This clonotype was seen many times. The rearrangement links TRBV6-2 or TRBV6-3 to TRBJ1-1; D not resolved. The CDR3 is made up of 19 amino acids. Germline CDR1 MNHEY, CDR2 SVGEGT. Trimming removed 2 bases from V and 1 base from J, with 23 bases in between. CDR3 protein: CASSYRVSGLLRWNTEAFF. In nucleotides, the CDR3 is TGTGCCAGCAGTTACCGCGTGTCAGGTTTATTGCGTTGGAACACTGAAGCTTTCTTT.

This clonotype was counted many times. This chain joins TRBV25-1 and TRBJ2-1; D is uncertain. The CDR3 is 12 residues long. Germline loops: CDR1 MGHDK, CDR2 SYGVNS. Trimming stripped 3 bases from V and 6 bases from J, with 6 bases between. DNA for the CDR3: TGTGCCAGCAGTGAGCTAGGCAATGAGCAGTTCTTC. As protein: CASSELGNEQFF. The full variable domain, with the rest looked up from reference TRBV25-1 and TRBJ2-1, is EADIYQTPRYLVIGTGKKITLECSQTMGHDKMYWYQQDPGMELHLIHYSYGVNSTEKGDLSSESTVSRIRTEHFPLTLESARPSHTSQYLCASSELGNEQFFGPGTRLTVL.

This chain connects TRBV7-2 to TRBJ2-5; TRBD1 is a possible D gene (6 bases). The V end lost 5 bases, the J end lost 4 bases, and 11 bases lay between the germline ends. Germline CDR1 SGHTA, CDR2 FQGNSA. CDR3 length: 13 residues. CDR3 protein: CASSTDRSETQYF. The CDR3 DNA is TGTGCCAGCAGCACAGACAGGTCAGAGACCCAGTACTTC.

J is TRBJ1-4 and V is TRBV14; D might be TRBD1 (6 bases). The CDR3 has 16 residues. CDR1 and CDR2 from the germline V gene are SGHDN and FVKESK. The ends were cut back, 2 bases at V and 7 bases at J, with 17 bases in the middle. CDR3 DNA: TGTGCCAGCAGCCAATTGACCGGGACACATCCTGAAAAACTGTTTTTT. Translation gives CASSQLTGTHPEKLFF.

CDR3 nucleotides: TGTGCCAGCAGCCAAGGGACGAACCATGGCTACACCTTC. Translating it yields CASSQGTNHGYTF. The rearrangement links TRBV4-2 to TRBJ1-2; D gene unclear. CDR1 and CDR2 from the germline V gene are LGHNA and YNFKEQ. The CDR3 length is 13 residues. The V end lost 1 base, the J end lost 6 bases, and 9 bases lay between the germline ends.